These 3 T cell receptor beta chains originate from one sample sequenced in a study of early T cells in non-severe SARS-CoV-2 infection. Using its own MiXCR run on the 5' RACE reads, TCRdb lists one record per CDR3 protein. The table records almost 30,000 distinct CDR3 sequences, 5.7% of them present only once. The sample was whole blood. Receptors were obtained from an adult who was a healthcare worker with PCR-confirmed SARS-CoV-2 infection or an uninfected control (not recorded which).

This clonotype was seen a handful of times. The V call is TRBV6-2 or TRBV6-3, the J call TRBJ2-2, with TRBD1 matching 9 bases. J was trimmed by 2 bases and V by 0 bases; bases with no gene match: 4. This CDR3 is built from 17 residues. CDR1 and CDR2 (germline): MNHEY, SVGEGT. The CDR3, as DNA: TGTGCCAGCAGTTACTCTGGGGGACAGGGAAACACCGGGGAGCTGTTTTTT. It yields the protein CASSYSGGQGNTGELFF.

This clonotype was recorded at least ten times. CDR3 DNA: TGTGCCAGCAGCTTAGTGGGGGGAAACACCATATATTTT. It encodes CASSLVGGNTIYF. The rearrangement uses TRBV11-2 and TRBJ1-3; no definite D call. The CDR3 is 13 amino acids. The V gene's germline CDR1 is SGHAT and CDR2 FQNNGV. With 1 base removed from V and 4 bases from J, the gap between germline ends came to 5 bases.

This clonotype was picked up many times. CDR3: CASSKEAGGTINTEAFF. As DNA, the CDR3 is TGTGCCAGCAGCAAAGAGGCAGGGGGGACGATCAACACTGAAGCTTTCTTT. The chain joins TRBV21-1 to TRBJ1-1; the table's D gene call, TRBD1, was not cross checked with the DNA. TRBV21-1 is reported as a pseudogene. The CDR3 covers 17 residues.